Each of the 12 T cell receptor beta chains below was sequenced from the same sample in a study of T cells in Graves' hyperthyroidism and ophthalmopathy. There were TCR beta CDR3 regions amplified from RNA transcripts. The study used the HTBI primer set for a first-round RT-PCR of the TCR CDR3. TCRdb passed the multiplex PCR reads through MiXCR, listing each CDR3 protein once. The sample has about 700,000 distinct CDR3 sequences, around 13% seen once. The sample taken for sequencing was blood. The source of these receptors is a woman younger than 35 with Graves' hyperthyroidism.

The J gene is TRBJ2-3, the V gene TRBV7-8, with a weak D call TRBD2 (5 bases). V shed 5 bases and J shed 0 bases, with 15 bases lying between them. There are 16 residues in the CDR3. Germline V gene sequence: CDR1 SGHVS, CDR2 FQNEAQ. The CDR3 region is CASSPRRRPSTDTQYF. The CDR3 DNA follows: TGTGCCAGCAGCCCTAGGAGGAGGCCTAGCACAGATACGCAGTATTTT.

CDR3 sequence reads: CASSLRTGLHLEGGYTF. The CDR3 DNA sequence: TGTGCCAGCAGTCTTCGAACAGGGCTCCATTTAGAAGGGGGCTACACCTTC. The rearrangement uses TRBV6-1 and TRBJ1-2; tentatively, D is TRBD1 (6 bases). The CDR3 loop spans 17 amino acids. In germline, CDR1 is MNHNS, CDR2 SASEGT. Trimming took off 5 bases at V and 8 bases at J, with 27 bases between the two ends.

This rearrangement joins TRBV7-8 to TRBJ1-2; D is unclear. There are 14 residues in the CDR3. Germline loops: CDR1 SGHVS, CDR2 FQNEAQ. Between the trimmed V and J ends, which lost 5 bases and 2 bases, there was a span of 12 bases. The CDR3 region has the DNA TGTGCCAGCAGCCGGACCGAATTCAACTATGGCTACACCTTC. Its translation is CASSRTEFNYGYTF.

This clonotype was seen ten or more times. This chain links TRBV6-1 with TRBJ2-7; D gene ambiguous. The CDR3 has 13 amino acids. Germline values: CDR1 MNHNS, CDR2 SASEGT. Trimming took off 5 bases at V and 6 bases at J, with 14 bases between the two ends. This CDR3 is CASSTGDTGEQYF. In DNA, the CDR3 is TGTGCCAGCAGTACTGGAGACACGGGCGAGCAGTACTTC.

This clonotype was seen ten or more times. The gene calls are TRBV28 and TRBJ2-1, with 11 bases identical to TRBD2. Trimming took 5 bases from V and 3 from J; bases not matched to a gene: 6. Germline CDR1 reads MDHEN; CDR2 reads SYDVKM. The length of the CDR3 is 16 residues. CDR3 region: CASSPILAGGYNEQFF. The CDR3 nucleotides read TGTGCCAGCAGTCCAATCCTAGCGGGAGGCTACAATGAGCAGTTCTTC.

This clonotype was recorded many times. The genes are TRBV29-1 and TRBJ1-2; 8 bases are shared with TRBD1. This CDR3 spans 13 amino acids. Trimming cost V 6 bases and J 2 bases; bases outside gene matches: 5. CDR1 SQVTM and CDR2 ANQGSEA come from the germline V gene. The CDR3 region is CSVVNRGNYGYTF. The CDR3 DNA follows: TGCAGCGTCGTGAACAGGGGGAACTATGGCTACACCTTC.

This clonotype appeared many times. The chain employs TRBV9 and TRBJ2-5; a possible D gene is TRBD1 (7 bases). The CDR3 consists of 14 residues. Germline values: CDR1 SGDLS, CDR2 YYNGEE. V lost 0 bases and J 5 bases, leaving 11 bases between the germline ends. Here the CDR3 reads CASSVGSGGETQYF. The CDR3 DNA follows: TGTGCCAGCAGCGTAGGATCAGGGGGGGAGACCCAGTACTTC.

This clonotype was observed at least ten times. The J gene is TRBJ2-1, the V gene TRBV7-9; D is unresolved. In germline, CDR1 is SEHNR, CDR2 FQNEAQ (reference sequence). The CDR3 is made up of 13 amino acids. Trimming stripped 0 bases from V and 8 bases from J, with 8 bases between. The CDR3, as DNA: TGTGCCAGCAGCTTAGCGGGATCGGATGAGCAGTTCTTC. It specifies CASSLAGSDEQFF.

As regards this clonotype: At one end the junction does not follow the germline gene, possibly because of a read error. J is TRBJ1-1 and V is TRBV6-2 or TRBV6-3, with D unresolved. CDR1 is MNHEY and CDR2 is SVGEGT in the germline V gene. The CDR3 sequence is 14 residues long. The CDR3 reads CASSPFGGNTGAFF. The CDR3 bases are TGTGCCAGCAGCCCCTTTGGTGGGAATACTGGAGCTTTCTTT.

This clonotype was recorded at least ten times. This chain links TRBV11-2 with TRBJ2-1; D is undetermined. The germline V gene has CDR1 SGHAT and CDR2 FQNNGV. V lost 2 bases and J 5 bases, leaving 13 bases between the germline ends. The CDR3 runs to 15 residues. The CDR3 spells CASSLLVVLNNEQFF. The CDR3 DNA follows: TGTGCCAGCAGCTTATTGGTAGTACTCAACAATGAGCAGTTCTTC.

V gene TRBV4-1 combines with J gene TRBJ2-2; 13 bases line up with TRBD2. The CDR3 sequence is 16 residues long. CDR1 is MGHRA and CDR2 is YSYEKL in the germline V gene. V lost 0 bases and J lost 6; bases outside the gene matches: 1. In DNA, the CDR3 is TGCGCCAGCAGCCAAGAAGGACTAGCGGGAGCCGGGGAGCTGTTTTTT. Its translation is CASSQEGLAGAGELFF.

This clonotype was seen many times. This chain connects TRBV11-2 to TRBJ2-1; 8 positions match TRBD2. The CDR3 runs 15 residues. After removal of 1 base from V and 3 bases from J, the junction contained 2 bases not matched to a gene. CDR1 is SGHAT, CDR2 FQNNGV, per germline. CDR3 sequence: CASSLARGGYNEQFF. The CDR3 DNA sequence: TGTGCCAGCAGCTTAGCTCGGGGGGGCTACAATGAGCAGTTCTTC.